The 29 T cell receptor beta chains listed next were all sequenced from one sample in a study of Ad26.COV2.S vaccination and SARS-CoV-2 variants. Treatment here: 15 to 20 received Ad26.COV2.S at low or high dose, single or two shots; a few received placebo; per-sample allocation not given. Sampling was done on day 63 after the first vaccine or placebo injection. Profiling relied on immunoSEQ multiplex PCR, and the TCRdb table lists in-frame clones only, not all of them. The sample consists of about 400,000 clones, 80% to 90% of them appearing once. The sample was peripheral blood, taken in a trial of Ad26.COV2.S vaccine versus placebo. These TCRs come from a person aged 18-60 years who received the Ad26.COV2.S COVID-19 vaccine or a placebo.

This clone has more than one count but fewer than ten. The gene calls are TRBV6-5 and TRBJ2-1; 12 positions match TRBD2. The CDR3 consists of 13 residues. The junction had 3 bases not matched to a gene; V was cut back by 8 bases and J by 7 bases. Germline V gives CDR1 MNHEY, CDR2 SVGAGI. The CDR3 sequence is CASQTSGGNEQFF. CDR3 nucleotide sequence: TGTGCCAGCCAAACTAGCGGGGGGAATGAGCAGTTCTTC.

This clone showed up just a few times. The J gene is TRBJ2-7, the V gene TRBV7-8; D gene uncertain. Germline V gene data show CDR1 as SGHVS and CDR2 as FQNEAQ. The CDR3 has 13 residues. V lost 4 bases, J lost 0 bases, and 7 bases lay in between. CDR3 residues: CASSSTLSYEQYF. For the CDR3, the DNA is TGTGCCAGCAGCTCGACACTCTCCTACGAGCAGTACTTC.

The chain combines TRBV3-1 (or the pseudogene TRBV3-2) with TRBJ1-2; D may be TRBD1 (6 bases). V dropped 2 bases and J dropped 7 bases, with 8 bases sitting between them. Germline V gene lookup returns CDR1 LGHDT and CDR2 YNNKEL (reference sequence). The CDR3 is 12 amino acids. The CDR3 loop reads CASSQYRAGYTF. Written as DNA, the CDR3 is TGTGCCAGCAGCCAATACAGGGCTGGCTACACCTTC.

The chain couples TRBV3-1 (or the pseudogene TRBV3-2) to TRBJ2-1, with D unclear. The CDR3 runs 12 residues. V lost 0 bases and J lost 10, with 7 bases in between. Germline V gene data show CDR1 as LGHDT and CDR2 as YNNKEL (reference sequence). CDR3 loop: CASSQDDREQFF. Here the CDR3 DNA reads TGTGCCAGCAGCCAAGACGACCGCGAGCAGTTCTTC.

The chain employs TRBV7-8 and TRBJ1-2, with D uncertain. The CDR3 sequence is 14 residues long. V lost 1 base and J lost 5, with 11 bases in between. The germline CDR1 and CDR2 sequences are SGHVS and FQNEAQ. The CDR3 loop is CASSLVKGGYGYTF. The CDR3 region has the DNA TGTGCCAGCAGCTTAGTAAAGGGTGGATATGGCTACACCTTC.

The chain joins TRBV10-3 to TRBJ1-5; the D is unclear. The CDR3 length is 15 residues. CDR1 is ENHRY and CDR2 is SYGVKD in the germline V gene. Between the trimmed V and J ends, which lost 3 bases and 2 bases, there was a span of 11 bases. The CDR3 coding sequence is TGTGCCATCAGTGATAATAGGGTGGGCAATCAGCCCCAGCATTTT. It codes for CAISDNRVGNQPQHF.

This chain joins TRBV12-3 or TRBV12-4 and TRBJ2-3, with a possible D match to TRBD1 (5 bases). The CDR3 covers 13 residues. V lost 5 bases and J lost 6, with 12 bases in between. The CDR3 sequence: CASSRQIGDTQYF. The CDR3 bases are TGTGCCAGCAGTCGACAGATAGGGGATACGCAGTATTTT.

This chain links TRBV19 with TRBJ2-1; 8 positions agree with TRBD1. The junction had 2 bases not matched to a gene; V was cut back by 4 bases and J by 0 bases. CDR1 and CDR2 from the germline V gene are LNHDA and SQIVND (reference sequence). CDR3 length: 15 amino acids. The CDR3 DNA follows: TGTGCCAGTAGTAAGGGACAGGACTCCTACAATGAGCAGTTCTTC. Translation gives CASSKGQDSYNEQFF.

This sequence joins TRBV7-9 and TRBJ2-3, with D perhaps assigned TRBD1 or TRBD2 (5 bases each). This CDR3 comprises 13 residues. V shed 8 bases and J shed 1 base, with 10 bases lying between them. Germline assignment: CDR1 SEHNR and CDR2 FQNEAQ (reference sequence). CDR3 coding DNA: TGTGCCAGCTTAAGGGACCGCACAGATACGCAGTATTTT. This sequence encodes CASLRDRTDTQYF.

The table lists this clone with a few counts. V usage is TRBV11-2 and J usage is TRBJ2-1; the D gene is possibly TRBD2 (6 bases). The CDR3 extends over 18 amino acids. Trimming left V 4 bases short and J 2 bases short, with 21 bases between. The germline gives CDR1 SGHAT, CDR2 FQNNGV. CDR3 bases: TGTGCCAGCAGCTCCCCGGGACTCCGACCCCTAGCCTACAATGAGCAGTTCTTC. Translation: CASSSPGLRPLAYNEQFF. The variable domain in full, with the rest retrieved from reference TRBV11-2 and TRBJ2-1, is EAGVAQSPRYKIIEKRQSVAFWCNPISGHATLYWYQQILGQGPKLLIQFQNNGVVDDSQLPKDRFSAERLKGVDSTLKIQPAKLEDSAVYLCASSSPGLRPLAYNEQFFGPGTRLTVL.

The CDR3 DNA follows: TGTGCCAGCAGCTTAGTCCCCCGGGGCCCAGAGACCCAGTACTTC. It is translated as CASSLVPRGPETQYF. The chain links TRBV7-2 to TRBJ2-5; either TRBD1 or TRBD2 may supply D (5 bases each). Germline V lookup: CDR1 SGHTA, CDR2 FQGNSA. The V gene lost 1 base and the J gene lost 4 bases, with 13 bases spanning the gap. This CDR3 spans 15 amino acids.

This clone was recorded once. The chain carries TRBV2 and TRBJ2-5; D remains unclear. CDR3 length: 13 amino acids. CDR1 SNHLY and CDR2 FYNNEI come from the germline V gene. V shed 3 bases and J shed 0 bases, with 5 bases lying between them. CDR3 region: CASSDRYQETQYF. Here the CDR3 DNA reads TGTGCCAGCAGTGACAGGTACCAAGAGACCCAGTACTTC.

This sequence joins TRBV29-1 and TRBJ1-2; tentatively, D is TRBD1 (5 bases). The CDR3 has 14 residues. CDR1 is SQVTM and CDR2 is ANQGSEA in the germline V gene. With 4 bases removed from V and 4 bases from J, the gap between germline ends came to 16 bases. The CDR3 region has the DNA TGCAGCGTTGCCCCGACAGTCTCCCTCTATGGCTACACCTTC. Translating gives CSVAPTVSLYGYTF.

This clone was recorded a few times. The rearrangement links TRBV4-2 to TRBJ1-2; perhaps TRBD1 as D (5 bases). Germline CDR1 and CDR2: LGHNA and YNFKEQ. V was pared by 6 bases and J by 4 bases, with 27 bases between. This CDR3 has 18 amino acids. The CDR3 here is CASRLYGHQRTLGYGYTF. The CDR3 bases are TGTGCCAGCAGGCTATACGGACATCAGAGGACCCTAGGCTATGGCTACACCTTC.

The rearrangement links TRBV10-2 to TRBJ1-1; D gene unclear. Between the trimmed V and J ends, which lost 6 bases and 0 bases, there was a span of 8 bases. The V gene's germline CDR1 is WSHSY and CDR2 SAAADI. The CDR3 extends over 13 amino acids. CDR3 nucleotide sequence: TGCGCCAGCAGGTCTGCACTGAACACTGAAGCTTTCTTT. This encodes CASRSALNTEAFF.

The DNA for the CDR3 is TGTGCCAGCAGCACCCAGCCGGGGGGGGATTCACCCCTCCACTTT. It encodes CASSTQPGGDSPLHF. V and J are TRBV7-8 and TRBJ1-6; a possible D gene is TRBD1 (5 bases). The CDR3 extends over 15 amino acids. The germline CDR1 and CDR2 sequences are SGHVS and FQNEAQ. V dropped 5 bases and J dropped 8 bases, with 16 bases sitting between them.

V is TRBV3-1 (or the pseudogene TRBV3-2) and J is TRBJ2-5; D gene uncertain. CDR3 length: 14 residues. Germline values: CDR1 LGHDT, CDR2 YNNKEL (reference sequence). V lost 1 base to trimming and J lost 5 bases, with 11 bases between them. The CDR3 coding sequence is TGTGCCAGCAGCCAAGTTGGTCTTGGTGAGACCCAGTACTTC. Protein sequence: CASSQVGLGETQYF.

V gene TRBV25-1 combines with J gene TRBJ2-4; D is uncertain. V was pared by 2 bases and J by 9 bases, with 11 bases between. Germline CDR1 MGHDK, CDR2 SYGVNS. The CDR3 has 13 residues. In DNA, the CDR3 is TGTGCCAGCAGTGAAGCTTTGGATTCCATTCAGTACTTC. Amino acids: CASSEALDSIQYF. The full variable domain, in which reference TRBV25-1 and TRBJ2-4 provide the parts outside the CDR3, is EADIYQTPRYLVIGTGKKITLECSQTMGHDKMYWYQQDPGMELHLIHYSYGVNSTEKGDLSSESTVSRIRTEHFPLTLESARPSHTSQYLCASSEALDSIQYFGAGTRLSVL.

The chain uses TRBV5-4 and TRBJ1-2, with D unresolved. The germline V gene has CDR1 SGHNT and CDR2 YYREEE (reference sequence). The germline V and J ends were trimmed by 4 bases and 4 bases, with 14 bases remaining between them. The CDR3 is 14 amino acids. The CDR3 region has the DNA TGTGCCAGCAGCACTGAGACCATTCTCTATGGCTACACCTTC. Its protein is CASSTETILYGYTF.

The chain links TRBV5-4 to TRBJ2-3; TRBD2 is a possible D gene (5 bases). The CDR3 is made up of 15 amino acids. Per germline, CDR1 SGHNT and CDR2 YYREEE (reference sequence). V gave up 0 bases and J gave up 2 bases, with 10 bases separating them. The chain's CDR3 is CASSLGSVSTDTQYF. The CDR3 region has the DNA TGTGCCAGCAGCTTGGGTAGCGTCTCCACAGATACGCAGTATTTT.

The chain combines TRBV9 with TRBJ2-5; 9 nucleotides align to TRBD1. The CDR3 runs to 16 residues. Per the germline V gene, CDR1 is SGDLS and CDR2 is YYNGEE. The junction had 11 bases not matched to a gene; V was cut back by 4 bases and J by 4 bases. The CDR3 is CASSLQQGASGETQYF. CDR3 DNA: TGTGCCAGCAGCCTGCAACAGGGGGCGTCGGGAGAGACCCAGTACTTC.

The chain recombines TRBV21-1 with TRBJ1-1; the table calls TRBD1, which could not be checked here. TRBV21-1 is given as a pseudogene. CDR3 size: 11 residues. CDR3 in DNA: TGTGCCAGCCAGGGGGCCACCGCAGCTTTCTTT. Amino acid sequence: CASQGATAAFF.

The chain uses TRBV7-6 and TRBJ2-5; TRBD2 agrees at 12 bases. The CDR3 loop spans 16 amino acids. After removal of 2 bases from V and 4 bases from J, the junction contained 5 bases not matched to a gene. Germline-derived CDR1 and CDR2 are SGHVS and FNYEAQ. CDR3: CASSLPSGGAGETQYF. DNA of the CDR3: TGTGCCAGCAGCTTACCTAGCGGGGGGGCCGGAGAGACCCAGTACTTC.

V usage is TRBV6-1 and J usage is TRBJ1-2, with D tentatively TRBD1 (6 bases). Between the trimmed V and J ends, which lost 6 bases and 5 bases, there was a span of 16 bases. Germline-derived CDR1 and CDR2 are MNHNS and SASEGT. The CDR3 has 14 amino acids. This chain's CDR3 is CASRDSYRDYGYTF. The CDR3 nucleotides are TGTGCCAGCAGGGACTCCTACAGGGATTATGGCTACACCTTC.

Worth noting for this clone: Its ends do not fully match the called genes, so a read error is possible. The chain uses TRBV5-1 and TRBJ2-5; 8 bases align to TRBD2. The CDR3 runs to 16 residues. The germline V gene has CDR1 SGHRS and CDR2 YFSETQ. CDR3 in amino acids: CARSWAGGGSRETQYF. The CDR3 DNA follows: TGCGCCCGCAGCTGGGCCGGGGGGGGGTCCAGGGAGACCCAGTACTTC.

The chain uses TRBV7-2 and TRBJ2-7; D is uncertain. Germline lookup yields CDR1 SGHTA and CDR2 FQGNSA. The CDR3 has 11 residues. V lost 2 bases to trimming and J lost 4 bases, with 3 bases between them. The DNA for the CDR3 is TGTGCCAGCAGCTTATTATACGAGCAGTACTTC. It yields the protein CASSLLYEQYF.

This clone occurred once. This sample includes further DNA sequences coding for the same CDR3. The rearrangement uses TRBV2 and TRBJ1-1, with 8 bases matching TRBD1. Per germline, CDR1 SNHLY and CDR2 FYNNEI. J lost 1 base, V lost 6 bases, and 1 base had no gene match. This CDR3 comprises 13 residues. CDR3 region: CASRGQGNTEAFF. CDR3 nucleotides: TGTGCCAGCAGAGGACAGGGGAACACTGAAGCTTTCTTT.

The V and J genes are TRBV27 and TRBJ1-5, with D perhaps matching TRBD1 (6 bases). V was clipped by 6 bases and J by 4 bases, with 16 bases between them. CDR1 and CDR2 from the germline V gene are MNHEY and SMNVEV (reference sequence). The CDR3 totals 15 residues. CDR3 sequence: CASRALDRTNQPQHF. The CDR3, as DNA: TGTGCCAGCAGGGCCCTGGACAGAACAAATCAGCCCCAGCATTTT.

V usage is TRBV5-1 and J usage is TRBJ1-2, with D possibly TRBD1 on 5 matching bases. Deletions cut 3 bases from V and 0 bases from J, with 24 bases between. Germline assignment: CDR1 SGHRS and CDR2 YFSETQ. The CDR3 spans 19 residues. The CDR3 sequence is CASSSMVVGRAGANYGYTF. In DNA, the CDR3 is TGCGCCAGCAGCTCGATGGTGGTGGGAAGAGCGGGGGCTAACTATGGCTACACCTTC.